This T cell receptor (beta chain) was identified in a study of cytomegalovirus exposure and HLA in healthy donors. PCR used 60 Vbeta primers and 13 Jbeta primers. Using immunoSEQ multiplex PCR, the repertoire was profiled, and TCRdb retains in-frame clones only, with some absent. Here the sample spans roughly 100,000 clones, less than 80% being singletons. The CDR3 loop spans 13 amino acids. Unmatched junction bases numbered 2, after V lost 4 bases and J lost 3 bases. The germline CDR1 and CDR2 sequences are ENHRY and SYGVKD. In its sample, this clone was seen a few times. The sample consisted of PBMCs. The sequence derives from a man in his fifties or sixties in good health and CMV-seronegative. The rearrangement uses TRBV10-3 and TRBJ2-7, with 8 bases lining up with TRBD1. The CDR3 sequence is CAISGTGSYEQYF. The CDR3 DNA reads as TGTGCCATCAGTGGGACAGGGAGCTACGAGCAGTACTTC.